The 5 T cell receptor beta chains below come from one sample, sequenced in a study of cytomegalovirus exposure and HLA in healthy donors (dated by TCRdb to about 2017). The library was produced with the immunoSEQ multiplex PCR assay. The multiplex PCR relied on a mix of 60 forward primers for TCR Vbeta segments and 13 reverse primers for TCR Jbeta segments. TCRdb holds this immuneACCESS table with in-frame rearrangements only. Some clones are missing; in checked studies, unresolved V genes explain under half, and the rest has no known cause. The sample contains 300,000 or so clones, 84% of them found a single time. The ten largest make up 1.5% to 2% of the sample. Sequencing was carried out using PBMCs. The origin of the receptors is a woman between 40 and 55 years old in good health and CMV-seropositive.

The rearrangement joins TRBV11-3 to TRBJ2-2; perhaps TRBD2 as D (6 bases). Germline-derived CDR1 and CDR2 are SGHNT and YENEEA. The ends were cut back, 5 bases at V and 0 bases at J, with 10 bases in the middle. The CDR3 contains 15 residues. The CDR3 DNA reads TGTGCCAGCAGCCCGGGACTGGCGAACACCGGGGAGCTGTTTTTT. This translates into CASSPGLANTGELFF.

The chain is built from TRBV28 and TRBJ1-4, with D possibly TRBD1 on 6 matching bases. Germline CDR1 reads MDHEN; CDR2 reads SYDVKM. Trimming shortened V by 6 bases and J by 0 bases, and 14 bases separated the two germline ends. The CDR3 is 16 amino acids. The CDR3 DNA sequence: TGTGCCAGCAGATGGGGGGGCAAACCAACTAATGAAAAACTGTTTTTT. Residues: CASRWGGKPTNEKLFF.

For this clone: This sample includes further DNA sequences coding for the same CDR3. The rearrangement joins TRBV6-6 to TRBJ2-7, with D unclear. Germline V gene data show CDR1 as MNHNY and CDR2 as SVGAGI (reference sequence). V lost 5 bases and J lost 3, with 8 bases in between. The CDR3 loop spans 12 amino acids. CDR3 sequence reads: CASSPSVYEQYF. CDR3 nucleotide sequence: TGTGCCAGCAGTCCCAGCGTCTACGAGCAGTACTTC.

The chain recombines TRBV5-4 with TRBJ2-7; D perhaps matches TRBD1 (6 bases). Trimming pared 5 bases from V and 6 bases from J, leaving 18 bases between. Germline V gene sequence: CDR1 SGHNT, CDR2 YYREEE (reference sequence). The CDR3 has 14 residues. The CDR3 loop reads CASSSPGRGGEQYF. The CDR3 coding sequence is TGTGCCAGCAGTTCCCCAGGCAGGGGCGGCGAGCAGTACTTC. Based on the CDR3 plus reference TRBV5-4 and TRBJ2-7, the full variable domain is ETGVTQSPTHLIKTRGQQVTLRCSSQSGHNTVSWYQQALGQGPQFIFQYYREEENGRGNFPPRFSGLQFPNYSSELNVNALELDDSALYLCASSSPGRGGEQYFGPGTRLTVT.

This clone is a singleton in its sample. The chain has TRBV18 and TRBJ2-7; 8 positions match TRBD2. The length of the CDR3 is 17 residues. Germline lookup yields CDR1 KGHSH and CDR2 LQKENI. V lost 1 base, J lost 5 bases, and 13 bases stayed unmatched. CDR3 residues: CASSPRGGTRTVDEQYF. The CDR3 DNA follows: TGTGCCAGCTCACCACGGGGAGGGACTAGGACAGTCGACGAGCAGTACTTC.